Sequencing of this T cell receptor beta chain was carried out in a study of T cells in Graves' hyperthyroidism and ophthalmopathy. Whole-study results and caveats: The model anticipated ophthalmopathy a median about six months pre-onset.

This clonotype has at least ten counts. Its target is not known. The CDR3 regions of TCR beta were amplified from RNA transcripts. Primed by the HTBI set, a first-round RT-PCR was run on the TCR CDR3. TCRdb reanalysed the multiplex PCR reads using MiXCR and keeps one entry per CDR3 protein. The profile covers more than 600,000 distinct CDR3 sequences, with about 16% appearing a single time and roughly 8% taken by the ten largest. Stable Graves' hyperthyroidism denoted no ophthalmopathy progression over 18 months. Exclusion followed for patients with uncontrolled infection, other autoimmune disease, pregnancy or lactation. The CDR3 consists of 14 residues. Between the trimmed V and J ends, which lost 3 bases and 5 bases, there was a span of 10 bases. Germline CDR1 is MDHEN and CDR2 is SYDVKM.

This sequence originates from a man between 18 and 35 years old with Graves' hyperthyroidism. The gene calls are TRBV28 and TRBJ2-2; the D is unclear. The sample was blood. The chain's CDR3 is CASSLSGQTGELFF. Here the CDR3 DNA reads TGTGCCAGCAGTTTGAGTGGCCAAACCGGGGAGCTGTTTTTT.